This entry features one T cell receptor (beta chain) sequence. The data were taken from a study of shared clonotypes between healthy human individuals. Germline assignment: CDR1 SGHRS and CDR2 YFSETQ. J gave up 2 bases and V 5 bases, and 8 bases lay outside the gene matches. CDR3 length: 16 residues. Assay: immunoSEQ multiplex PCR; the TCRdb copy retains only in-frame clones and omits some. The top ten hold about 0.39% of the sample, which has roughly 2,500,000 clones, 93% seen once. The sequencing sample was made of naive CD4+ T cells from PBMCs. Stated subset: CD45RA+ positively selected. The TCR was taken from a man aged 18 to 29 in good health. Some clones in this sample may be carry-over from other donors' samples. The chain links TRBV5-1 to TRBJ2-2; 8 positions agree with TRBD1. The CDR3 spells CASRSDRGANTGELFF. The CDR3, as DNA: TGCGCCAGCAGGTCCGACAGGGGCGCTAACACCGGGGAGCTGTTTTTT.